This TCR beta chain was found in a study of Tregs in tolerant kidney transplant recipients (dated by TCRdb to 2018 to 2020). The study in broad terms: Transplants used related donors with nonmyeloablative bone marrow transplantation; mixed chimerism was transient in the human trials. The study used TCRbeta sequencing to identify donor-specific regulatory T cells before combined kidney and bone marrow transplantation, then tracked those cells after transplant. What the work shows at the level of the full study, not this receptor alone: Donor-specific Treg expansion was found to exceed global Treg expansion in tolerant patients, suggesting antigen-driven rather than nonspecific expansion. Expanding Tregs with activated donor B cells appeared to identify the most biologically relevant and donor-specific TCRbeta repertoire. Because the PCR primers were changed over time for some patients, nucleotide-level comparison could not be performed across the samples from those patients. Biological reproducibility was not directly addressed, though technical replication error appeared minimal. The study was constrained by small patient numbers, and validation of the findings is required in larger populations and under other immunosuppression protocols.

This clone has a single count. The target of this receptor is not known. No qualities accompany the bases; no much larger clone lies one base away. The intended sense of this specimen's time point label: blood sample drawn before combined kidney and bone marrow transplant. Unstimulated Tregs (CD4+CD25+CD127-), CD4+ non-Tregs (CD4+CD25-), CD4 and CD8 cells were FACS-sorted from thawed PBMCs. Prior to Treg sorting, thawed PBMCs were rested overnight at 37 degrees C with 150 to 250 IU/ml IL-2. Patients were a few combined kidney and bone marrow transplant recipients from the ITN036ST trial, and only these trial subjects had samples available. Healthy control blood was processed to PBMCs with a Ficoll density gradient and then cryopreserved, whereas patient PBMCs were collected both before and after transplant. From cysteine to phenylalanine, the CDR3 is 14 amino acids long. Kept here is only the CDR3 DNA, which spans 42 bases and is read in frame from base 1. Sequences MNHNY (CDR1) and SVGAGI (CDR2) are obtained from the germline V gene (reference sequence). The V and J ends are trimmed by 5 bases and 3 bases, leaving 12 bases between them.

For TCRbeta CDR3 sequencing, genomic DNA was extracted from sorted cells using the QIAGEN DNeasy Blood and Tissue Kit. High-throughput TCRbeta CDR3 sequencing, including PCR amplification with bias correction and internal controls, was performed commercially through immunoSEQ. Turning to the authors' computational methods: Unique productive TCRbeta sequences were defined by CDR3 nucleotide sequence where primers matched, and otherwise by CDR3 amino acid sequence together with Vbeta and Jbeta genes. Sorting error was corrected by removing sequences shared between sorted populations at a frequency ratio of 2:1 or less, and the remaining shared sequences were assigned to the higher population. A sequence was defined as donor-reactive if the sequence was expanded at least 5-fold in CFSE-low cells compared with unstimulated cells and had a frequency of at least 0.01% in CFSE-low cells. Repertoire divergence was quantified by Jensen-Shannon divergence using the top 100 TCRbeta sequences ranked by frequency. For any sample with multiple sequencing runs, sorting error was corrected in each run separately before the runs were pooled. The source is immuneACCESS, and TCRdb retained only in-frame sequences with V and J called. Part of the clones is not carried over; for the studies checked, unresolved V genes explain less than half of this, and the remainder is unexplained. The V and J calls and clone size come from that table; D and trimming were worked out from the DNA. The sample profile shows 60,000 or so clones; 80% to 90% of them were found once. Roughly 2.2% of the sample goes to the ten largest clones.

The rearrangement joined TRBV6-6 to TRBJ2-3; possibly the D gene is TRBD1, per 5 matching bases. This receptor was taken from a human donor who received a combined kidney and bone marrow transplant. Here the sequenced sample was Tregs from blood, taken before the transplant. The CDR3 corresponds to CASSPDSTTDTQYF. The nucleotide sequence is TGTGCCAGCAGTCCTGACAGCACAACAGATACGCAGTATTTT.